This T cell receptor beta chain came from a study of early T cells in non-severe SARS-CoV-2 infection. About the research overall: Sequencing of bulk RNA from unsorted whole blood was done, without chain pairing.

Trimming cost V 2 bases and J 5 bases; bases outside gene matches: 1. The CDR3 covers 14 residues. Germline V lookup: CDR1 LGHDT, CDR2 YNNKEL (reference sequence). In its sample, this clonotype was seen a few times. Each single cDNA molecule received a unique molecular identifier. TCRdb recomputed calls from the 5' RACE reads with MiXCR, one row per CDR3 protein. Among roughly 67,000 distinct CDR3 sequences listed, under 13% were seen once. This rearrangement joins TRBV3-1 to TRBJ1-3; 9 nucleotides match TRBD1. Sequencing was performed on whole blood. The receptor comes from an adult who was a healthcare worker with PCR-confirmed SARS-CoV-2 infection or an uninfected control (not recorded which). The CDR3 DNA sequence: TGTGCCAGCAGCCAAAACAGGGGGCGAAACACCATATATTTT. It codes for CASSQNRGRNTIYF.